The following is a TCR beta chain sequence with its context. Antigen specificity is unknown. This may stem from a read error, because a much larger clone lies one nucleotide away. The data are from a study of tumor and adjacent non-tumor tissue in lung cancer. Across the whole study: Stage I to III disease affected some 11 men and about five women aged roughly 31 to 85. Some 4.2 million productive TCRbeta reads were obtained per sample on average. Study-wide results and caveats: In normal lung, the top 100 clones were significantly more dominant than in tumor. Shorter survival was associated with higher TCR diversity in tumors.

The library came from three nested PCR rounds adapted from ARM-PCR protocols. TCRdb reprocessed the multiplex PCR reads with MiXCR, giving one entry per CDR3 protein. Of around 210,000 distinct CDR3 sequences detected, about two thirds appear once; the ten largest clones hold roughly 24%. RNA was extracted from bulk tissue without any cell sorting. The CDR3 contains 14 residues. Germline lookup yields CDR1 DFQATT and CDR2 SNEGSKA (reference sequence). J lost 4 bases, V lost 8 bases, and 10 bases had no gene match. The V gene is TRBV20-1, the J gene TRBJ2-2; 7 positions agree with TRBD1. The sample was lung tumor tissue. The TCR sequence derives from a man between 60 and 70 years old with non-small cell lung cancer. Here the CDR3 reads CSSTTGTVTGELFF. In DNA, the CDR3 is TGCAGTTCTACTACCGGGACAGTCACCGGGGAGCTGTTTTTT.